These 29 T cell receptor beta chains came from one sample sequenced in a study of control samples from healthy donors and cancer patients. TCRdb's copy holds only in-frame clones and misses some; the assay was immunoSEQ multiplex PCR. The sample holds around 170,000 clones, 88% seen once. The sample consisted of blood. Receptors were obtained from a woman in her 30s in good health.

The rearrangement uses TRBV2 and TRBJ2-7; D is unclear. Germline-derived CDR1 and CDR2 are SNHLY and FYNNEI. V lost 2 bases and J 3 bases, leaving 8 bases between the germline ends. This CDR3 comprises 13 residues. The CDR3 sequence: CASSEWYSYEQYV. The CDR3 DNA sequence: TGTGCCAGCAGTGAATGGTACAGCTACGAGCAGTACGTC.

V usage is TRBV11-2 and J usage is TRBJ1-1; a weak D match, TRBD1 (6 bases). Germline assignment: CDR1 SGHAT and CDR2 FQNNGV. Trimming took 6 bases from V and 5 from J, leaving 16 bases between them. This CDR3 is 14 amino acids long. CDR3 residues: CASRGEGVRTEAFF. The CDR3 nucleotides read TGTGCCAGCAGGGGCGAGGGGGTGAGGACTGAAGCTTTCTTT.

The chain couples TRBV29-1 to TRBJ1-2, with TRBD1 matching over 9 bases. The CDR3 covers 17 residues. Trimming took 5 bases from V and 2 from J; bases not matched to a gene: 15. CDR1 and CDR2 (germline): SQVTM, ANQGSEA. The CDR3 protein is CSVYNAPGTGLNYGYTF. In nucleotides, the CDR3 is TGCAGCGTTTACAACGCACCCGGGACAGGGCTGAACTATGGCTACACCTTC. The complete variable domain, with remaining parts taken from reference TRBV29-1 and TRBJ1-2, reads SAVISQKPSRDICQRGTSLTIQCQVDSQVTMMFWYRQQPGQSLTLIATANQGSEATYESGFVIDKFPISRPNLTFSTLTVSNMSPEDSSIYLCSVYNAPGTGLNYGYTFGSGTRLTVV.

As concerns this clone: Other DNA sequences within the sample encode an identical CDR3. This rearrangement joins TRBV9 to TRBJ2-5, with TRBD2 matching over 9 bases. Germline trimming cut 3 bases from V and 5 bases from J; bases unmatched to any gene: 5. CDR1 is SGDLS, CDR2 YYNGEE, per germline. CDR3 size: 14 residues. This CDR3 is CASSGRSGGETQYF. CDR3 DNA: TGTGCCAGCAGCGGTCGGAGCGGGGGGGAGACCCAGTACTTC.

V usage is TRBV24-1 and J usage is TRBJ1-2; perhaps TRBD1 as D (5 bases). V was cut by 5 bases and J by 0 bases, with 6 bases left in between. This CDR3 is 13 amino acids long. Per the germline V gene, CDR1 is KGHDR and CDR2 is SFDVKD. CDR3 amino acids: CATSGGANYGYTF. For the CDR3, the DNA is TGTGCCACCAGTGGAGGGGCTAACTATGGCTACACCTTC.

The V call is TRBV21-1, the J call TRBJ2-2. TRBV21-1 is deemed a pseudogene. The CDR3 covers 16 residues. The chain's CDR3 is CASSKNRVRNTGELFF. The CDR3 nucleotides are TGTGCCAGCAGCAAAAATAGGGTAAGGAACACCGGGGAGCTGTTTTTT.

As concerns this clone: At one boundary the junction diverges from the germline segment, which might be a read error. This chain connects TRBV6-6 to TRBJ1-6; 9 nucleotides line up with TRBD1. Germline V gene sequence: CDR1 MNHNY, CDR2 SVGAGI (reference sequence). CDR3 length: 15 residues. The DNA for the CDR3 is TGTGCCAGCAGTGACTCCGGGACAGGGAATTCACCCCTCCACTTT. Translation gives CASSDSGTGNSPLHF.

This clone has a handful of counts. The chain couples TRBV11-3 to TRBJ2-1; no clear D. The CDR3 has 13 residues. Germline-derived CDR1 and CDR2 are SGHNT and YENEEA. Trimming shortened V by 1 base and J by 6 bases, and 7 bases separated the two germline ends. As DNA, the CDR3 is TGTGCCAGCAGCTTAGGTGTGGGCAATGAGCAGTTCTTC. Translated, it gives CASSLGVGNEQFF. Combining the CDR3 with reference TRBV11-3 and TRBJ2-1 gives the whole variable domain EAGVVQSPRYKIIEKKQPVAFWCNPISGHNTLYWYLQNLGQGPELLIRYENEEAVDDSQLPKDRFSAERLKGVDSTLKIQPAELGDSAVYLCASSLGVGNEQFFGPGTRLTVL.

The gene calls are TRBV29-1 and TRBJ2-5, with D perhaps matching TRBD2 (5 bases). From germline, CDR1 is SQVTM and CDR2 ANQGSEA. V shed 1 base and J shed 5 bases, with 11 bases lying between them. The CDR3 totals 13 residues. The CDR3 nucleotides read TGCAGCGTTGAAGGCTGGGCGGGCGAGACCCAGTACTTC. Its protein product is CSVEGWAGETQYF.

This chain joins TRBV19 and TRBJ2-1; 8 bases agree with TRBD2. Trimming removed 1 base from V and 7 bases from J; junction bases left unmatched: 6. CDR1 and CDR2 from the germline V gene are LNHDA and SQIVND (reference sequence). The CDR3 covers 15 residues. In DNA form, the CDR3 reads TGTGCCAGTAGTATAGTGGCGGGAGGAAGGAATGAGCAGTTCTTC. It codes for CASSIVAGGRNEQFF. Combining the CDR3 with reference TRBV19 and TRBJ2-1 gives the whole variable domain DGGITQSPKYLFRKEGQNVTLSCEQNLNHDAMYWYRQDPGQGLRLIYYSQIVNDFQKGDIAEGYSVSREKKESFPLTVTSAQKNPTAFYLCASSIVAGGRNEQFFGPGTRLTVL.

The rearrangement joins TRBV5-1 to TRBJ2-1; D not resolved. Germline lookup yields CDR1 SGHRS and CDR2 YFSETQ. The CDR3 length is 13 residues. V was shortened by 0 bases and J by 9 bases, with 10 bases between the two germline ends. The CDR3 bases are TGCGCCAGCAGCTTGGCCGGTAAAAGTGAGCAGTTCTTC. Translating it yields CASSLAGKSEQFF.

Here the CDR3 reads CASSLGTGYEQYV. Written as DNA, the CDR3 is TGTGCCAGCTCACTCGGGACAGGGTACGAGCAGTACGTC. The gene calls are TRBV18 and TRBJ2-7; 9 bases fit TRBD1. The CDR3 runs 13 residues. Trimming cost V 4 bases and J 4 bases; bases outside gene matches: 2. In germline, CDR1 is KGHSH, CDR2 LQKENI.

The chain uses TRBV28 and TRBJ1-6; D is perhaps TRBD1 (6 bases). The CDR3 consists of 16 residues. V was clipped by 3 bases and J by 1 base, with 10 bases between them. The germline V gene has CDR1 MDHEN and CDR2 SYDVKM. This chain's CDR3 is CASSFRDMSYNSPLHF. The CDR3 nucleotides read TGTGCCAGCAGTTTCCGGGACATGTCCTATAATTCACCCCTCCACTTT.

The chain has TRBV28 and TRBJ1-5, with TRBD1 matching over 9 bases. The CDR3 is 14 amino acids. CDR1 MDHEN and CDR2 SYDVKM come from the germline V gene. V gave up 4 bases and J gave up 5 bases; unmatched junction bases: 3. The CDR3 DNA reads TGTGCCAGCAGTTGGGGACAGGGTGATCAGCCCCAGCATTTT. Translation: CASSWGQGDQPQHF.

The rearrangement uses TRBV27 and TRBJ1-5; tentatively, D is TRBD1 (5 bases). The CDR3 length is 16 residues. Germline loops: CDR1 MNHEY, CDR2 SMNVEV (reference sequence). V was trimmed by 1 base and J by 0 bases, leaving 10 bases between them. CDR3 in amino acids: CASSLFGGVSNQPQHF. The CDR3 nucleotides read TGTGCCAGCAGTTTATTTGGAGGGGTTAGCAATCAGCCCCAGCATTTT.

The rearrangement joins TRBV7-9 to TRBJ2-7; TRBD1 might be the D (6 bases). The germline V gene has CDR1 SEHNR and CDR2 FQNEAQ (reference sequence). The CDR3 has 14 amino acids. The V end was cut by 3 bases, the J end by 5 bases, with 14 bases between. CDR3 protein: CASSFRQVADEQYF. The DNA of the CDR3 is TGTGCCAGCAGCTTCAGACAGGTTGCAGACGAGCAGTACTTC. The whole variable domain, remainder taken from reference TRBV7-9 and TRBJ2-7, is DTGVSQNPRHKITKRGQNVTFRCDPISEHNRLYWYRQTLGQGPEFLTYFQNEAQLEKSRLLSDRFSAERPKGSFSTLEIQRTEQGDSAMYLCASSFRQVADEQYFGPGTRLTVT.

This clone was picked up one time. J is TRBJ1-2 and V is TRBV18, with a tentative D call TRBD1 (5 bases). There are 13 residues in the CDR3. The V end was cut by 3 bases, the J end by 8 bases, with 13 bases between. The germline V gene encodes CDR1 KGHSH and CDR2 LQKENI. CDR3 nucleotides: TGTGCCAGCTCACCGGAGGGGCTTAGCGGCTACACCTTC. Its protein product is CASSPEGLSGYTF.

This clone has a handful of counts. The chain is built from TRBV7-8 and TRBJ2-7; 12 positions match TRBD2. V was pared by 5 bases and J by 0 bases, with 8 bases of the junction left unmatched. The CDR3 is made up of 17 amino acids. The V gene's germline CDR1 is SGHVS and CDR2 FQNEAQ. The CDR3 sequence: CASSPGLAGLSSYEQYF. Here the CDR3 DNA reads TGTGCCAGCAGCCCCGGACTAGCGGGACTCAGCTCCTACGAGCAGTACTTC.

The rearrangement links TRBV27 to TRBJ2-1; D possibly corresponds to TRBD1 (5 bases). Germline assignment: CDR1 MNHEY and CDR2 SMNVEV (reference sequence). The CDR3 runs to 15 residues. V lost 6 bases, J lost 3 bases, and 15 bases lay in between. The CDR3 DNA sequence: TGTGCCAGCAGCCCCCGTAGACAGAGCTACAATGAGCAGTTCTTC. This gives the protein CASSPRRQSYNEQFF.

The chain is built from TRBV3-1 (or the pseudogene TRBV3-2) and TRBJ2-5, with D unresolved. The CDR3 runs to 15 residues. Per germline, CDR1 LGHDT and CDR2 YNNKEL (reference sequence). Trimming left V 0 bases short and J 2 bases short, with 10 bases between. The CDR3 DNA is TGTGCCAGCAGCCAAGACCCAGATACACAAGAGACCCAGTACTTC. This sequence encodes CASSQDPDTQETQYF.

This rearrangement joins TRBV7-9 to TRBJ2-3; maybe TRBD1 (5 bases). Germline V lookup: CDR1 SEHNR, CDR2 FQNEAQ (reference sequence). This CDR3 is built from 15 residues. Trimming cost V 1 base and J 6 bases, with 14 bases left between them. This CDR3 reads CASSLGGRPSDTQYF. The CDR3 DNA reads as TGTGCCAGCAGCTTAGGGGGCCGACCGTCGGATACGCAGTATTTT.

This clone was seen a single time. The V and J genes are TRBV9 and TRBJ2-3; possible D gene TRBD2, 5 bases. V was shortened by 1 base and J by 0 bases, with 9 bases between the two germline ends. Germline CDR1 reads SGDLS; CDR2 reads YYNGEE. The CDR3 runs to 15 residues. Here the CDR3 reads CASSVSSPSTDTQYF. Here the CDR3 DNA reads TGTGCCAGCAGCGTATCTAGCCCTAGCACAGATACGCAGTATTTT. Using reference TRBV9 and TRBJ2-3 for the parts outside the CDR3, the full variable domain is DSGVTQTPKHLITATGQRVTLRCSPRSGDLSVYWYQQSLDQGLQFLIQYYNGEERAKGNILERFSAQQFPDLHSELNLSSLELGDSALYFCASSVSSPSTDTQYFGPGTRLTVL.

The rearrangement links TRBV4-1 to TRBJ2-6, with D possibly being TRBD2 (6 bases). Deletions cut 3 bases from V and 0 bases from J, with 15 bases between. Germline V CDR1 and CDR2: MGHRA, YSYEKL. The CDR3 spans 18 residues. The CDR3 nucleotides read TGCGCCAGCAGCCAGGAAGCGGGTTACGTCTCTGGGGCCAACGTCCTGACTTTC. This gives the protein CASSQEAGYVSGANVLTF.

The J gene is TRBJ2-1, the V gene TRBV18; no firm D call. CDR3 length equals 13 residues. The V end was cut by 4 bases, the J end by 5 bases, with 9 bases between. The germline V gene has CDR1 KGHSH and CDR2 LQKENI. This chain's CDR3 is CASSLSSNNEQFF. The DNA for the CDR3 is TGTGCCAGCTCACTCTCGTCCAACAATGAGCAGTTCTTC.

This chain links TRBV29-1 with TRBJ2-2; D uncertain. This CDR3 spans 13 amino acids. V shed 3 bases and J shed 0 bases, with 5 bases lying between them. Germline lookup yields CDR1 SQVTM and CDR2 ANQGSEA. The CDR3 bases are TGCAGCGTTGACAGAGCGAACACCGGGGAGCTGTTTTTT. Translating it yields CSVDRANTGELFF.

The chain uses TRBV15 and TRBJ2-3; the match to TRBD2 covers 8 bases. The V gene's germline CDR1 is LNHNV and CDR2 YYDKDF (reference sequence). V lost 5 bases and J lost 2; bases outside the gene matches: 6. The CDR3 is made up of 15 amino acids. The CDR3 bases are TGTGCCACCAGCGGACGGGGGGGCTCCACAGATACGCAGTATTTT. Its protein product is CATSGRGGSTDTQYF.

This chain connects TRBV19 to TRBJ2-1; 8 bases align to TRBD2. V trimming: 3 bases; J trimming: 6 bases; junction bases outside the gene matches: 13. Germline-derived CDR1 and CDR2 are LNHDA and SQIVND (reference sequence). The CDR3 runs to 17 residues. This CDR3 is CASSIRAGEARSNEQFF. The CDR3 DNA sequence: TGTGCCAGTAGTATTCGAGCGGGAGAGGCCCGAAGCAATGAGCAGTTCTTC. The whole variable domain, filled in from reference TRBV19 and TRBJ2-1, reads DGGITQSPKYLFRKEGQNVTLSCEQNLNHDAMYWYRQDPGQGLRLIYYSQIVNDFQKGDIAEGYSVSREKKESFPLTVTSAQKNPTAFYLCASSIRAGEARSNEQFFGPGTRLTVL.

This chain uses TRBV19 with TRBJ1-5, with 8 bases identical to TRBD1. Germline CDR1 reads LNHDA; CDR2 reads SQIVND (reference sequence). Trimming took 5 bases from V and 7 from J; bases not matched to a gene: 7. This CDR3 contains 14 residues. For the CDR3, the DNA is TGTGCCAGTAGTTTGACAGGGGCGGACCAGCCCCAGCATTTT. Protein product: CASSLTGADQPQHF.

J is TRBJ2-7 and V is TRBV4-1; 7 nucleotides match TRBD1. The CDR3 has 16 residues. V lost 0 bases and J lost 5; bases outside the gene matches: 10. The germline V gene encodes CDR1 MGHRA and CDR2 YSYEKL. The CDR3 DNA sequence: TGCGCCAGCAGCCAAGATTACTGGGACAGACTTGACGAGCAGTACTTC. Residues: CASSQDYWDRLDEQYF.